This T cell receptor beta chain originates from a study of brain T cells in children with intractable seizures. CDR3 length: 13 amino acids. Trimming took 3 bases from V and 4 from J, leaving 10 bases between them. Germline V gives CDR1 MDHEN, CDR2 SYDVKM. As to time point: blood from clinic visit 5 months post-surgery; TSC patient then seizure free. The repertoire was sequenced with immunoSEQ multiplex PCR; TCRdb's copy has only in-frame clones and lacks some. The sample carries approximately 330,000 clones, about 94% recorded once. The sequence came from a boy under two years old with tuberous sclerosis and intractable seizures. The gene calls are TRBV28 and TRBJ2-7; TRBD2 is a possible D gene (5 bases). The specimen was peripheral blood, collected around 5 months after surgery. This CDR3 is CASSLGSGYEQYF. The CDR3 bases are TGTGCCAGCAGTTTGGGCAGCGGTTACGAGCAGTACTTC.